This TCR beta chain appears in the sequencing data of a study of blood T cell repertoires in COVID-19. Background on the study: Both acute and convalescent COVID-19 samples were obtained from the United States, Italy and Spain.

In the study's own analysis: Amplified reference gene primers provided the basis for estimating nucleated cell counts. The table came from immunoSEQ multiplex PCR; TCRdb's copy has only in-frame clones and leaves some out. V and J calls and clone size come straight from that table; D and trimming were deduced from the DNA. The data contain 150,000 to 200,000 clones, roughly four fifths of them singletons. The sample comprised peripheral blood. The sequence was collected from a human donor in a cohort sampled during active COVID-19.

The DNA of the CDR3 is TGCAGCGTTGAACCACTAGCGGGAGAGGGAGAGCAGTACTTC. It encodes CSVEPLAGEGEQYF. This chain links TRBV29-1 with TRBJ2-7, with 11 nucleotides matching TRBD2. Germline CDR1 is SQVTM and CDR2 is ANQGSEA. V shed 2 bases and J 7 bases; nucleotides not matched to a gene: 7. The CDR3 sequence is 14 residues long.